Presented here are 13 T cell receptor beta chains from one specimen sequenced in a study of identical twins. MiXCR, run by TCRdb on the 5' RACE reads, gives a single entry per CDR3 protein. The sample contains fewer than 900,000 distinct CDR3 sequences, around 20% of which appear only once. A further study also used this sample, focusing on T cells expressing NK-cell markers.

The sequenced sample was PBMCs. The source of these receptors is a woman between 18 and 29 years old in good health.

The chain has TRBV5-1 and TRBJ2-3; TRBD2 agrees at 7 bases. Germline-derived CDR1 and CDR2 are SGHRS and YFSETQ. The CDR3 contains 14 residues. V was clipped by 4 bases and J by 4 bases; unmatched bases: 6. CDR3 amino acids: CASSGGGGADTQYF. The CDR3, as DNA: TGCGCCAGCAGCGGCGGGGGAGGGGCAGATACGCAGTATTTT.

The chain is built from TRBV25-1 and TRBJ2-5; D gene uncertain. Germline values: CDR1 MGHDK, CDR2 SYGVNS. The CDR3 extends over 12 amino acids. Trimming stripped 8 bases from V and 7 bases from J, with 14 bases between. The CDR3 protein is CASRVPSGTQYF. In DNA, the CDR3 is TGTGCCAGCCGCGTGCCGTCAGGGACCCAGTACTTC. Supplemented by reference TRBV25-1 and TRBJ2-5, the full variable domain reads EADIYQTPRYLVIGTGKKITLECSQTMGHDKMYWYQQDPGMELHLIHYSYGVNSTEKGDLSSESTVSRIRTEHFPLTLESARPSHTSQYLCASRVPSGTQYFGPGTRLLVL.

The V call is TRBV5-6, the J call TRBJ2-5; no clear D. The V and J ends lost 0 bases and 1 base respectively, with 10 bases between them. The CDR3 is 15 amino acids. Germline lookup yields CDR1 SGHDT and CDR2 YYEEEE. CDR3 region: CASSLASLTQETQYF. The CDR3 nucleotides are TGTGCCAGCAGCTTGGCCTCTCTTACCCAAGAGACCCAGTACTTC.

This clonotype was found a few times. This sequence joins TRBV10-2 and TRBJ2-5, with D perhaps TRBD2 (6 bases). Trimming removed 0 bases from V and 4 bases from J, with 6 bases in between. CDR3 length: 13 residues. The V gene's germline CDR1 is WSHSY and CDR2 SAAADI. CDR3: CASSESRGETQYF. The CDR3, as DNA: TGCGCCAGCAGTGAGTCGCGGGGAGAGACCCAGTACTTC.

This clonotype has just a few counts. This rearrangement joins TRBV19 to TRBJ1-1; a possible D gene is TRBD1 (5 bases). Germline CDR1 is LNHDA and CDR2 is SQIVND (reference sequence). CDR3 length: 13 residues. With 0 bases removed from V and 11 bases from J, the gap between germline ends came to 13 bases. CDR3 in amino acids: CASSIDPGREAFF. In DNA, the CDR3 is TGTGCCAGTAGTATAGATCCGGGACGGGAGGCTTTCTTT.

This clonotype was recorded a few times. CDR3 sequence: CASSLLGTASYEQYF. CDR3 DNA: TGTGCCAGCAGCTTATTGGGGACGGCATCCTACGAGCAGTACTTC. This chain uses TRBV7-2 with TRBJ2-7; D may match TRBD1 or TRBD2 (5 bases each). Trimming took off 2 bases at V and 1 base at J, with 12 bases between the two ends. The CDR3 consists of 15 residues. The germline V gene has CDR1 SGHTA and CDR2 FQGNSA.

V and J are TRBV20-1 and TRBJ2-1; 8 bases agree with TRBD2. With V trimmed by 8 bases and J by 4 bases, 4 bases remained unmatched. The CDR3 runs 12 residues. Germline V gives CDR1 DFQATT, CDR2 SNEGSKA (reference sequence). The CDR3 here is CSSGLGYNEQFF. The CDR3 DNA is TGCAGTTCGGGACTAGGGTACAATGAGCAGTTCTTC.

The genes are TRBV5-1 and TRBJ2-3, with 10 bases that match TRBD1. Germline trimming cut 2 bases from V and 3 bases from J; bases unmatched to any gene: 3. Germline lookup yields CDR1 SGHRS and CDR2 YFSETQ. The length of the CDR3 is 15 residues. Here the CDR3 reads CASSFGQGVTDTQYF. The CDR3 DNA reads TGCGCCAGCAGCTTCGGACAGGGGGTAACAGATACGCAGTATTTT.

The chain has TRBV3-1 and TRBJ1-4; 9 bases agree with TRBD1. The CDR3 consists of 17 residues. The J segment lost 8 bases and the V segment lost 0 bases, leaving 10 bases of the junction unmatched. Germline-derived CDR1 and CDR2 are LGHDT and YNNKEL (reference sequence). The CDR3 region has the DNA TGTGCCAGCAGCCAAGAGGTGTTTGGGACAGGGAACGAAAAACTGTTTTTT. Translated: CASSQEVFGTGNEKLFF.

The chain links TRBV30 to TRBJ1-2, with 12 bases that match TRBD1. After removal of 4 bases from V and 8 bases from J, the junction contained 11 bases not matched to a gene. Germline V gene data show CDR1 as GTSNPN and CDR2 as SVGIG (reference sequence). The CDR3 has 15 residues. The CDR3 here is CAWIRRDRGHRGYTF. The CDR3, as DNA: TGTGCCTGGATCCGACGGGACAGGGGGCACAGGGGCTACACCTTC.

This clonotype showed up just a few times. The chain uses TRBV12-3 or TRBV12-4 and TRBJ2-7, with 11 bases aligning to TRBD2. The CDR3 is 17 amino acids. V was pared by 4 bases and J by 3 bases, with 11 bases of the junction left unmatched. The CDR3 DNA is TGTGCCAGCAGTTGGGGGACTAGCGGACAGTACTTCTACGAGCAGTACTTC. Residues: CASSWGTSGQYFYEQYF.

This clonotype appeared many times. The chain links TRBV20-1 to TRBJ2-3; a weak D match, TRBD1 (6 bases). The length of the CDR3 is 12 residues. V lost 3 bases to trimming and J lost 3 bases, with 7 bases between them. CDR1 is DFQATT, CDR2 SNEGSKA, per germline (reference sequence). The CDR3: CSARDRTDTQYF. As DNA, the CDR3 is TGCAGTGCTAGGGACAGAACAGATACGCAGTATTTT.

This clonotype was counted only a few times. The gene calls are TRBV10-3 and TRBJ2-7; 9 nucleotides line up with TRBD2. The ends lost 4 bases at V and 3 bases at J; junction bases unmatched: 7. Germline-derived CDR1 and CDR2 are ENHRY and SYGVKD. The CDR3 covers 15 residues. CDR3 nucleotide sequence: TGTGCCATCAGTGGTTCTAGCGGGGCTGTCTACGAGCAGTACTTC. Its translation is CAISGSSGAVYEQYF.